Below, 22 T cell receptor beta chains from the same sample are listed, as sequenced in a study of shared clonotypes between healthy human individuals. Using immunoSEQ multiplex PCR, the repertoire was profiled, and TCRdb retains in-frame clones only, with some absent. The table shows around 510,000 clones, with around three quarters occurring only once. The sequencing sample was made of PBMCs. All receptors derive from a woman in her thirties or forties in good health. Some clones in this sample may be carry-over from other donors' samples.

The chain links TRBV30 to TRBJ1-5; the D is unclear. This CDR3 comprises 14 residues. The V gene's germline CDR1 is GTSNPN and CDR2 SVGIG (reference sequence). Trimming took off 0 bases at V and 3 bases at J, with 9 bases between the two ends. CDR3 bases: TGTGCCTGGAGTGTACCCCTTTCCAATCAGCCCCAGCATTTT. Protein: CAWSVPLSNQPQHF.

The V and J genes are TRBV10-3 and TRBJ1-2; no definite D call. Trimming cost V 0 bases and J 2 bases, with 10 bases left between them. This CDR3 is built from 15 residues. In germline, CDR1 is ENHRY, CDR2 SYGVKD. The CDR3 is CAISESARQNYGYTF. DNA for the CDR3: TGTGCCATCAGTGAGTCGGCCCGGCAGAACTATGGCTACACCTTC.

This chain connects TRBV19 to TRBJ2-3; 10 bases align to TRBD2. The CDR3 is made up of 16 amino acids. Per germline, CDR1 LNHDA and CDR2 SQIVND (reference sequence). V trimming: 6 bases; J trimming: 5 bases; junction bases outside the gene matches: 11. The CDR3 protein is CASRGTGLASGDTQYF. CDR3 nucleotides: TGTGCCAGTAGAGGCACGGGACTAGCGTCCGGAGATACGCAGTATTTT.

For the CDR3, the DNA is TGTGCCAGCTCCCCGGGACACGGGCGGTTAAAACTGTTTTTT. As protein: CASSPGHGRLKLFF. The chain uses TRBV28 and TRBJ1-4; D is perhaps TRBD1 (6 bases). Germline V lookup: CDR1 MDHEN, CDR2 SYDVKM. There are 14 residues in the CDR3. V was pared by 8 bases and J by 10 bases, with 20 bases between.

This clone appeared a single time. V gene TRBV30 combines with J gene TRBJ2-5; TRBD2 is a possible D gene (5 bases). This CDR3 region has 13 residues. V lost 2 bases to trimming and J lost 1 base, with 8 bases between them. Germline V gives CDR1 GTSNPN, CDR2 SVGIG (reference sequence). CDR3 nucleotides: TGTGCCTGGAGTAGCGGAGCCCAAGAGACCCAGTACTTC. It specifies CAWSSGAQETQYF.

The chain is built from TRBV29-1 and TRBJ2-5; D is undetermined. Germline loops: CDR1 SQVTM, CDR2 ANQGSEA. Trimming took 7 bases from V and 0 from J, leaving 9 bases between them. The CDR3 has 12 amino acids. The CDR3 sequence: CSARSDQETQYF. DNA of the CDR3: TGCAGCGCCCGATCGGACCAAGAGACCCAGTACTTC.

The genes are TRBV6-6 and TRBJ1-2, with D hard to call. This CDR3 region has 14 residues. Per germline, CDR1 MNHNY and CDR2 SVGAGI (reference sequence). Between the trimmed V and J ends, which lost 6 bases and 8 bases, there was a span of 19 bases. For the CDR3, the DNA is TGTGCCAGCAGGCTCAGCGTAGGGTCTGGGGGCTACACCTTC. Its protein is CASRLSVGSGGYTF.

This clone showed up just once. This rearrangement joins TRBV27 to TRBJ2-7; D might be TRBD1 or TRBD2, each matching 5 bases. V was pared by 6 bases and J by 6 bases, with 18 bases between. Germline CDR1 and CDR2: MNHEY and SMNVEV (reference sequence). The CDR3 contains 14 residues. The CDR3 reads CASRKRDVIFEQYF. DNA of the CDR3: TGTGCCAGCAGAAAGAGGGACGTGATTTTCGAGCAGTACTTC.

This clone occurred a few times. This chain uses TRBV7-3 with TRBJ2-2; 9 nucleotides align to TRBD1. CDR1 SGHTA and CDR2 FQGTGA come from the germline V gene. After removal of 5 bases from V and 0 bases from J, the junction contained 4 bases not matched to a gene. CDR3 size: 16 residues. CDR3 sequence: CASSLQGATNTGELFF. The DNA of the CDR3 is TGTGCCAGCAGCCTACAGGGGGCGACGAACACCGGGGAGCTGTTTTTT.

This sequence joins TRBV10-3 and TRBJ1-1; D may be TRBD1 (5 bases). Trimming shortened V by 2 bases and J by 0 bases, and 10 bases separated the two germline ends. There are 15 residues in the CDR3. The V gene's germline CDR1 is ENHRY and CDR2 SYGVKD. The CDR3 spells CAISEGRGVNTEAFF. CDR3 coding DNA: TGTGCCATCAGTGAGGGAAGAGGGGTGAACACTGAAGCTTTCTTT.

The CDR3 nucleotides read TGTGCCTGGAGCCAGGGAGGCAATCAGCCCCAGCATTTT. Amino acids: CAWSQGGNQPQHF. The V call is TRBV30, the J call TRBJ1-5, with TRBD1 as a possible D gene (5 bases). The CDR3 spans 13 residues. The germline V gene encodes CDR1 GTSNPN and CDR2 SVGIG (reference sequence). V lost 3 bases, J lost 2 bases, and 8 bases lay in between. Using reference TRBV30 and TRBJ1-5 for the parts outside the CDR3, the full variable domain is SQTIHQWPATLVQPVGSPLSLECTVEGTSNPNLYWYRQAAGRGLQLLFYSVGIGQISSEVPQNLSASRPQDRQFILSSKKLLLSDSGFYLCAWSQGGNQPQHFGDGTRLSIL.

The rearrangement uses TRBV19 and TRBJ2-2; 10 bases fit TRBD2. V was pared by 6 bases and J by 6 bases, with 19 bases of the junction left unmatched. The CDR3 extends over 19 amino acids. CDR1 and CDR2 from the germline V gene are LNHDA and SQIVND (reference sequence). CDR3 sequence: CASSTHIPSSGSVAGELFF. The CDR3 coding sequence is TGTGCCAGTAGCACCCATATTCCCTCTAGCGGGAGTGTCGCCGGGGAGCTGTTTTTT.

The CDR3: CASSGAGGNTGELFF. CDR3 nucleotides: TGTGCCAGCAGTGGGGCAGGGGGGAACACCGGGGAGCTGTTTTTT. The chain carries TRBV2 and TRBJ2-2; 7 bases are a match to TRBD1. CDR1 is SNHLY, CDR2 FYNNEI, per germline. V dropped 4 bases and J dropped 1; count of bases not matched to a gene: 3. CDR3 length: 15 residues.

The chain joins TRBV5-1 to TRBJ2-2; 14 bases map to TRBD2. In germline, CDR1 is SGHRS, CDR2 YFSETQ. V shed 5 bases and J 1 base; nucleotides not matched to a gene: 10. This CDR3 has 19 residues. This CDR3 reads CASRTGLAGVPGNTGELFF. The CDR3 region has the DNA TGCGCCAGCAGAACGGGACTAGCGGGAGTTCCAGGGAACACCGGGGAGCTGTTTTTT.

The chain is built from TRBV11-2 and TRBJ2-7; possibly TRBD2 for D (6 bases). Germline CDR1 SGHAT, CDR2 FQNNGV. V was cut by 4 bases and J by 2 bases, with 12 bases left in between. The CDR3 loop spans 14 amino acids. CDR3 loop: CASSSGLIPYEQYF. In DNA, the CDR3 is TGTGCCAGCAGCTCCGGACTAATCCCCTACGAGCAGTACTTC.

This chain uses TRBV19 with TRBJ1-2; 8 nucleotides agree with TRBD1. V dropped 4 bases and J dropped 3; count of bases not matched to a gene: 7. Germline V gene data show CDR1 as LNHDA and CDR2 as SQIVND (reference sequence). The CDR3 loop spans 15 amino acids. The CDR3 DNA is TGTGCCAGTAGTACCGGACAGGGCACCGACTATGGCTACACCTTC. Translated, it gives CASSTGQGTDYGYTF.

This chain connects TRBV11-2 to TRBJ2-1; D is ambiguous. The germline V and J ends were trimmed by 0 bases and 1 base, with 7 bases remaining between them. Germline lookup yields CDR1 SGHAT and CDR2 FQNNGV. The CDR3 is 15 residues long. The DNA for the CDR3 is TGTGCCAGCAGCTTAGACCCCAGGTCCTACAATGAGCAGTTCTTC. Residues: CASSLDPRSYNEQFF.

The chain couples TRBV7-3 to TRBJ1-1, with TRBD1 matching over 7 bases. The CDR3 length is 14 residues. Looked up from germline, CDR1 is SGHTA and CDR2 is FQGTGA. V was pared by 2 bases and J by 6 bases, with 6 bases of the junction left unmatched. Written as DNA, the CDR3 is TGTGCCAGCAGCTTAGCGGGGACAGAGGCTGAAGCTTTCTTT. Protein: CASSLAGTEAEAFF.

J is TRBJ1-2 and V is TRBV30, with 7 bases that match TRBD1. Looked up from germline, CDR1 is GTSNPN and CDR2 is SVGIG (reference sequence). J was trimmed by 4 bases and V by 1 base; bases with no gene match: 3. There are 13 residues in the CDR3. In DNA form, the CDR3 reads TGTGCCTGGAGTGGAGGGACAGTCTATGGCTACACCTTC. Protein product: CAWSGGTVYGYTF.

This clone was observed a handful of times. The rearrangement joins TRBV27 to TRBJ2-1, with no clear D. The CDR3 runs to 15 residues. Trimming removed 3 bases from V and 3 bases from J, with 12 bases in between. From germline, CDR1 is MNHEY and CDR2 SMNVEV (reference sequence). DNA for the CDR3: TGTGCCAGCAGTTTCCCCGGGCTAGACTACAATGAGCAGTTCTTC. Translation gives CASSFPGLDYNEQFF.

CDR3 DNA sequence: TGTGCCAGCAGTATCCTAGCGGGAGGGACGACAGATACGCAGTATTTT. It encodes CASSILAGGTTDTQYF. V and J are TRBV27 and TRBJ2-3, with TRBD2 matching over 12 bases. The CDR3 spans 16 residues. The junction had 6 bases not matched to a gene; V was cut back by 5 bases and J by 3 bases. CDR1 MNHEY and CDR2 SMNVEV come from the germline V gene (reference sequence).

The CDR3 DNA reads TGTGCCAGCACCCCACCCGGGGACACCGGGGAGCTGTTTTTT. Protein product: CASTPPGDTGELFF. The chain uses TRBV7-2 and TRBJ2-2; D possibly corresponds to TRBD2 (5 bases). Germline assignment: CDR1 SGHTA and CDR2 FQGNSA. The CDR3 has 14 residues. Trimming took 7 bases from V and 3 from J, leaving 12 bases between them.